The 25 T cell receptor beta chains below were found in one sample sequenced in a study of cytomegalovirus exposure and HLA in healthy donors. Researchers ran the PCR with 60 Vbeta and 13 Jbeta primers. Profiling relied on immunoSEQ multiplex PCR, and the TCRdb table lists in-frame clones only, not all of them. Of some 150,000 clones listed, roughly 72% are singletons. Sequencing input: PBMCs. The receptors originated from a woman under 40 in good health and CMV-seropositive.

This clone was detected only once. The chain links TRBV30 to TRBJ1-5; D is uncertain. The length of the CDR3 is 14 residues. Trimming shortened V by 5 bases and J by 1 base, and 12 bases separated the two germline ends. Germline CDR1 GTSNPN, CDR2 SVGIG (reference sequence). The CDR3 bases are TGTGCCTGGGCAGCGATTGGAAGCAATCAGCCCCAGCATTTT. Its translation is CAWAAIGSNQPQHF.

This clone was seen a handful of times. This chain uses TRBV5-6 with TRBJ2-7, with a weak D call TRBD2 (5 bases). V was cut by 4 bases and J by 6 bases, with 11 bases left in between. Germline-derived CDR1 and CDR2 are SGHDT and YYEEEE. The CDR3 length is 12 residues. The CDR3 sequence: CASSLGRGEQYF. The CDR3 DNA sequence: TGTGCCAGCAGCCTAGGTCGGGGCGAGCAGTACTTC.

The chain is built from TRBV5-1 and TRBJ2-5; D perhaps matches TRBD1 (5 bases). The CDR3 runs 13 residues. Germline V gene data show CDR1 as SGHRS and CDR2 as YFSETQ. The V end lost 0 bases, the J end lost 9 bases, and 12 bases lay between the germline ends. Here the CDR3 DNA reads TGCGCCAGCAGCTTGGAAGGGATACAGGCCCAGTACTTC. This gives the protein CASSLEGIQAQYF.

The chain uses TRBV11-3 and TRBJ2-1; TRBD1 agrees at 9 bases. Germline-derived CDR1 and CDR2 are SGHNT and YENEEA. This CDR3 comprises 16 residues. The V and J ends lost 5 bases and 1 base, in that order; junction bases with no gene match: 6. The CDR3 sequence is CASSLDRGGSYNEQFF. The CDR3 coding sequence is TGTGCCAGCAGCCTGGACAGGGGTGGATCCTACAATGAGCAGTTCTTC.

This chain connects TRBV7-2 to TRBJ2-5; D is perhaps TRBD1 (6 bases). The CDR3 extends over 15 amino acids. The V end was cut by 1 base, the J end by 4 bases, with 13 bases between. Germline CDR1 SGHTA, CDR2 FQGNSA. CDR3 in DNA: TGTGCCAGCAGCTTAGTAAGCCACAGGGTAGAGACCCAGTACTTC. Its translation: CASSLVSHRVETQYF.

J is TRBJ1-1 and V is TRBV28; 8 nucleotides align to TRBD1. V shed 7 bases and J 1 base; nucleotides not matched to a gene: 5. Germline V lookup: CDR1 MDHEN, CDR2 SYDVKM. This CDR3 contains 14 residues. CDR3 nucleotide sequence: TGTGCCAGCAACTCTGGACAGGGGAACACTGAAGCTTTCTTT. Protein sequence: CASNSGQGNTEAFF.

This sequence joins TRBV5-5 and TRBJ1-1; D is unclear. Trimming took 0 bases from V and 3 from J, leaving 9 bases between them. This CDR3 region has 14 residues. From germline, CDR1 is SGHKS and CDR2 YYEKEE (reference sequence). The chain's CDR3 is CASSLVFAYTEAFF. CDR3 DNA: TGTGCCAGCAGCTTGGTTTTTGCGTACACTGAAGCTTTCTTT.

The V gene is TRBV6-5, the J gene TRBJ2-5, with D possibly matching TRBD2 (6 bases). CDR3 length equals 13 residues. Trimming pared 6 bases from V and 1 base from J, leaving 9 bases between. Germline CDR1 MNHEY, CDR2 SVGAGI. Here the CDR3 DNA reads TGTGCCAGCAGAAGGACTACCCAAGAGACCCAGTACTTC. Translating it yields CASRRTTQETQYF.

The chain uses TRBV7-6 and TRBJ2-7, with a possible D match to TRBD2 (6 bases). The end of the DNA fits TRBJ2-5 better, so the J call may be wrong. Germline CDR1 and CDR2: SGHVS and FNYEAQ. The CDR3 covers 16 residues. DNA of the CDR3: TGTGCCAGCAGCTTTACGGGGGAGAGGTACCAAGAGACCCAGTACTTC. Its protein is CASSFTGERYQETQYF.

The chain has TRBV13 and TRBJ1-1; tentative D call: TRBD1 (6 bases). Germline CDR1 and CDR2: PRHDT and FYEKMQ (reference sequence). The CDR3 consists of 14 residues. V lost 5 bases, J lost 1 base, and 11 bases lay in between. Here the CDR3 DNA reads TGTGCCAGCAGCCGCCTGACAGGGAACACTGAAGCTTTCTTT. It translates to CASSRLTGNTEAFF.

The chain carries TRBV5-1 and TRBJ2-5; D remains unclear. The closer fit of TRBJ2-7 to the DNA end suggests the J call may be wrong. Germline lookup yields CDR1 SGHRS and CDR2 YFSETQ. CDR3 length equals 13 residues. DNA of the CDR3: TGCGCCAGCAGTGCTTGGAGCTCCTACGAGCAGTACTTC. It specifies CASSAWSSYEQYF.

This clone showed up just a few times. The chain combines TRBV4-1 with TRBJ2-7; D unresolved. Germline CDR1 and CDR2: MGHRA and YSYEKL. There are 13 residues in the CDR3. The V end lost 0 bases, the J end lost 6 bases, and 9 bases lay between the germline ends. The CDR3 here is CASSQDFGSEQYF. The CDR3 DNA follows: TGCGCCAGCAGCCAAGATTTCGGGTCCGAGCAGTACTTC.

This chain links TRBV27 with TRBJ1-6, with TRBD1 as a possible D gene (6 bases). The V gene lost 2 bases and the J gene lost 7 bases, with 12 bases spanning the gap. This CDR3 is built from 15 residues. CDR1 MNHEY and CDR2 SMNVEV come from the germline V gene (reference sequence). CDR3 residues: CASSLVQGSNSPLHF. CDR3 coding DNA: TGTGCCAGCAGTTTAGTACAGGGCTCCAATTCACCCCTCCACTTT.

The rearrangement uses TRBV9 and TRBJ1-5; D is unresolved. V gave up 0 bases and J gave up 2 bases, with 9 bases separating them. Germline CDR1 reads SGDLS; CDR2 reads YYNGEE. This CDR3 comprises 15 residues. This CDR3 reads CASSVGLSGNQPQHF. The CDR3 DNA reads as TGTGCCAGCAGCGTAGGTCTGTCGGGCAATCAGCCCCAGCATTTT.

This chain connects TRBV14 to TRBJ1-1, with D unclear. Germline CDR1 reads SGHDN; CDR2 reads FVKESK. Trimming stripped 1 base from V and 4 bases from J, with 7 bases between. The CDR3 sequence is 13 residues long. The CDR3 is CASSQGPSTEAFF. In DNA form, the CDR3 reads TGTGCCAGCAGCCAAGGACCTAGCACTGAAGCTTTCTTT.

The chain links TRBV27 to TRBJ2-7, with D tentatively TRBD2 (5 bases). CDR1 and CDR2 (germline): MNHEY, SMNVEV (reference sequence). This CDR3 is built from 13 residues. V was pared by 6 bases and J by 6 bases, with 15 bases between. The chain's CDR3 is CASSSDGIGEQYF. The CDR3 DNA sequence: TGTGCCAGCAGCTCGGACGGGATCGGCGAGCAGTACTTC.

The rearrangement links TRBV28 to TRBJ2-1, with TRBD1 as a possible D gene (6 bases). Trimming took 8 bases from V and 0 from J, leaving 8 bases between them. Germline loops: CDR1 MDHEN, CDR2 SYDVKM. The CDR3 covers 13 residues. The CDR3 region has the DNA TGTGCCAGCGGACAGAGCTCCTACAATGAGCAGTTCTTC. Its translation: CASGQSSYNEQFF.

This clone was counted between two and nine times. This chain links TRBV15 with TRBJ1-2; D ambiguous. V lost 0 bases, J lost 2 bases, and 10 bases lay in between. Germline V CDR1 and CDR2: LNHNV, YYDKDF (reference sequence). This CDR3 has 15 amino acids. CDR3 in amino acids: CATSREYGGNYGYTF. The CDR3 DNA follows: TGTGCCACCAGCAGAGAATACGGAGGGAACTATGGCTACACCTTC.

The chain couples TRBV19 to TRBJ2-7, with TRBD1 identical over 9 bases. Germline CDR1 and CDR2: LNHDA and SQIVND (reference sequence). The trim removed 4 bases at V and 1 base at J, leaving 2 bases unmatched. CDR3 length: 14 amino acids. CDR3 sequence reads: CASSTGTGSYEQYF. CDR3 nucleotides: TGTGCCAGTAGTACCGGGACAGGGTCCTACGAGCAGTACTTC.

The chain carries TRBV9 and TRBJ1-1, with 7 bases that match TRBD1. Germline V gene sequence: CDR1 SGDLS, CDR2 YYNGEE. V shed 3 bases and J 6 bases; nucleotides not matched to a gene: 5. This CDR3 is 13 amino acids long. The CDR3 bases are TGTGCCAGCAGCGCCTACAGGGGTGCTGAAGCTTTCTTT. The encoded protein is CASSAYRGAEAFF.

V usage is TRBV25-1 and J usage is TRBJ2-1; TRBD2 is a possible D gene (6 bases). V gave up 7 bases and J gave up 1 base, with 14 bases separating them. CDR1 is MGHDK, CDR2 SYGVNS, per germline. The CDR3 contains 15 residues. DNA of the CDR3: TGTGCCAGCAACGGGTGGGGGGAGTCCTACAATGAGCAGTTCTTC. Translation: CASNGWGESYNEQFF.

This clone showed up just once. This chain joins TRBV13 and TRBJ2-3, with 7 bases matching TRBD1. The CDR3 covers 15 residues. V was clipped by 4 bases and J by 0 bases; unmatched bases: 4. CDR1 is PRHDT and CDR2 is FYEKMQ in the germline V gene (reference sequence). The CDR3 here is CASSSRTGSTDTQYF. The CDR3 DNA sequence: TGTGCCAGCAGCTCACGGACAGGTAGCACAGATACGCAGTATTTT.

This clone appeared a single time. This sequence joins TRBV5-1 and TRBJ1-5; 8 bases are a match to TRBD1. CDR1 and CDR2 from the germline V gene are SGHRS and YFSETQ. V trimming: 2 bases; J trimming: 4 bases; junction bases outside the gene matches: 5. This CDR3 comprises 15 residues. CDR3 sequence: CASSFSGTGNQPQHF. The CDR3 DNA follows: TGCGCCAGCAGCTTCTCCGGGACAGGAAATCAGCCCCAGCATTTT.

The J gene is TRBJ1-2, the V gene TRBV28; 8 bases align to TRBD1. CDR1 MDHEN and CDR2 SYDVKM come from the germline V gene. V shed 5 bases, J shed 4 bases, and the junction held 3 bases outside the gene matches. The CDR3 totals 13 residues. CDR3: CASSPRGLYGYTF. CDR3 DNA sequence: TGTGCCAGCAGTCCCAGGGGGCTCTATGGCTACACCTTC.

The rearrangement links TRBV7-9 to TRBJ1-2; no reliable D call. The V end lost 1 base, the J end lost 5 bases, and 8 bases lay between the germline ends. This CDR3 has 13 residues. Germline assignment: CDR1 SEHNR and CDR2 FQNEAQ (reference sequence). CDR3 region: CASSLEIPYGYTF. In DNA, the CDR3 is TGTGCCAGCAGCTTAGAAATTCCGTATGGCTACACCTTC.